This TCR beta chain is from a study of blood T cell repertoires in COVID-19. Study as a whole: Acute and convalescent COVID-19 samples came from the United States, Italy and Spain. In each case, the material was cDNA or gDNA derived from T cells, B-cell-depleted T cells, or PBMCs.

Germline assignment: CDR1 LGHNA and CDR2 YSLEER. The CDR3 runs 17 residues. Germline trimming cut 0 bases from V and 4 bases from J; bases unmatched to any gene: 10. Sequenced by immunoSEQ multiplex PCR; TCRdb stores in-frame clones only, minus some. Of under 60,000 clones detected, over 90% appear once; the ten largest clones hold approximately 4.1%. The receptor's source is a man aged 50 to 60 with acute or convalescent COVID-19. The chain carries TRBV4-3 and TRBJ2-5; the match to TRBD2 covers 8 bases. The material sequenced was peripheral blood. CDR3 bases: TGCGCCAGCAGCCAAGAGCCCCCTAGGGCGGGAGGAGAGACCCAGTACTTC. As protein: CASSQEPPRAGGETQYF.